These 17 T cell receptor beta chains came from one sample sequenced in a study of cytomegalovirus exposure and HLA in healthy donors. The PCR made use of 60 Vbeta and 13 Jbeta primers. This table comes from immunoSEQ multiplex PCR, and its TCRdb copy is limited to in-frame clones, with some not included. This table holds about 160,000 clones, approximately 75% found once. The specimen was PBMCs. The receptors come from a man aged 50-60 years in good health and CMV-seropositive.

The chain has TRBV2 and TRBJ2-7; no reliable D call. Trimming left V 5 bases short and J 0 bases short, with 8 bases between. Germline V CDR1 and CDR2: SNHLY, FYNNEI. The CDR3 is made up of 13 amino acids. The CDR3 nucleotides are TGTGCCAGCAGTCTCTCGGGCTCCTACGAGCAGTACTTC. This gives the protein CASSLSGSYEQYF. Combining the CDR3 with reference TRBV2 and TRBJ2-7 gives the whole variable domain EPEVTQTPSHQVTQMGQEVILRCVPISNHLYFYWYRQILGQKVEFLVSFYNNEISEKSEIFDDQFSVERPDGSNFTLKIRSTKLEDSAMYFCASSLSGSYEQYFGPGTRLTVT.

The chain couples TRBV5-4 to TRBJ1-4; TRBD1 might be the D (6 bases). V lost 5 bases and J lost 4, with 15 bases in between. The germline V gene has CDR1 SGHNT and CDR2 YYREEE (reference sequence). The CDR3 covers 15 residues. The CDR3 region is CASRTQGLGNEKLFF. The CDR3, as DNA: TGTGCCAGCAGAACACAGGGTCTCGGTAATGAAAAACTGTTTTTT.

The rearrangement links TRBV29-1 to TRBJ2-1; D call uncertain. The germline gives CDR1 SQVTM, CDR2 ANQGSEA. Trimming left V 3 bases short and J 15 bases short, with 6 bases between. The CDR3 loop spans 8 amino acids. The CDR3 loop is CSVDEAFF. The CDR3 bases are TGCAGCGTTGACGAAGCGTTCTTC.

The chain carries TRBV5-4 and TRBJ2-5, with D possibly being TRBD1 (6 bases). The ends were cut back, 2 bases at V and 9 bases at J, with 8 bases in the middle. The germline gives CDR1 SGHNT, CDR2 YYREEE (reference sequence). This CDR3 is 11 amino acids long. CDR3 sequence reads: CASSFGQSQYF. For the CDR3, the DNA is TGTGCCAGCAGCTTCGGACAGTCCCAGTACTTC.

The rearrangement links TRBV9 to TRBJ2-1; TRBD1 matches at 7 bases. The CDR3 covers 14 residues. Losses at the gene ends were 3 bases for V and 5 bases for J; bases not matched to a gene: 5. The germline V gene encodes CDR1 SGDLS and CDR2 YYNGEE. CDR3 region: CASSEGDRDNEQFF. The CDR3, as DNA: TGTGCCAGCAGCGAAGGGGACAGAGACAATGAGCAGTTCTTC.

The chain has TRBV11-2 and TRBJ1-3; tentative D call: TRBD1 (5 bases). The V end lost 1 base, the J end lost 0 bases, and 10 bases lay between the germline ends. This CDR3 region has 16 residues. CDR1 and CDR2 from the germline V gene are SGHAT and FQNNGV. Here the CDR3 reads CASSLGDGSSGNTIYF. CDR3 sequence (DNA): TGTGCCAGCAGCTTAGGGGACGGGAGCTCTGGAAACACCATATATTTT.

Here the CDR3 reads CASSSKFTDTQYF. CDR3 nucleotides: TGTGCCAGCAGCTCTAAATTCACAGATACGCAGTATTTT. The chain joins TRBV7-2 to TRBJ2-3; no reliable D call. This CDR3 spans 13 amino acids. V gave up 4 bases and J gave up 2 bases, with 7 bases separating them. Germline CDR1 SGHTA, CDR2 FQGNSA.

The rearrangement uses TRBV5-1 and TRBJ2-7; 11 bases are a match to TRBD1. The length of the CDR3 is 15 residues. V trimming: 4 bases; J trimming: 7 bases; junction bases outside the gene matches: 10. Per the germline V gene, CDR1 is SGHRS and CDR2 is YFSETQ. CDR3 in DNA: TGCGCCAGCAGCCCAAGGGACAGGGGGGGATCTGAGCAGTACTTC. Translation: CASSPRDRGGSEQYF.

The CDR3 region has the DNA TGTGCCAGCAGTTACTCGAACAGGGGTAATGGCTACACCTTC. Protein sequence: CASSYSNRGNGYTF. The chain has TRBV6-5 and TRBJ1-2; 7 positions agree with TRBD1. The ends lost 0 bases at V and 6 bases at J; junction bases unmatched: 4. CDR3 length: 14 amino acids. Germline V lookup: CDR1 MNHEY, CDR2 SVGAGI.

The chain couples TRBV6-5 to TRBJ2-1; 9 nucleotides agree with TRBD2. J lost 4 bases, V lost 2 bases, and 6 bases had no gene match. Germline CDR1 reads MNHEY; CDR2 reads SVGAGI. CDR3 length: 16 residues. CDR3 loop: CASSYQRGAAYNEQFF. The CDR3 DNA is TGTGCCAGCAGTTACCAGCGGGGGGCCGCGTACAATGAGCAGTTCTTC.

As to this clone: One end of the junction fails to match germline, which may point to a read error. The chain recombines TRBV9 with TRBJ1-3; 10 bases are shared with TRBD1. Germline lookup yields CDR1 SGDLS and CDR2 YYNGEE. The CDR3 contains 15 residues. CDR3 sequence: CASSAGQGGGSTIYF. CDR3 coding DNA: TGTGCCAGCAGCGCCGGACAGGGGGGAGGAAGCACCATATATTTT.

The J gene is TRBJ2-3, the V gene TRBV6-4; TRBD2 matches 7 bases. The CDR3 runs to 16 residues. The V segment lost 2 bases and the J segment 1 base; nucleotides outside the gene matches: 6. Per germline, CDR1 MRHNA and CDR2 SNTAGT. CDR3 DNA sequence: TGTGCCAGCAGTGACGGGGCGGGGGATGGCACAGATACGCAGTATTTT. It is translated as CASSDGAGDGTDTQYF.

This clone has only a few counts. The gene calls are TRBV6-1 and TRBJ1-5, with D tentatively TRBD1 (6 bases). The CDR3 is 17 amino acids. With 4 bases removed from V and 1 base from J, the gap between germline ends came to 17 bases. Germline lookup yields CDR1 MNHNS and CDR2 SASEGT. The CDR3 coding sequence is TGTGCCAGCAGTGGGGAGGGGGGGGGCTTCAGCAATCAGCCCCAGCATTTT. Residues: CASSGEGGGFSNQPQHF.

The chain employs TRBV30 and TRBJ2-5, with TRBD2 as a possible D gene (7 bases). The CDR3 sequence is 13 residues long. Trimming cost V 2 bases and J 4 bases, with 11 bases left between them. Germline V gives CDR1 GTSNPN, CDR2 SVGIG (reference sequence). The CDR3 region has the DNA TGTGCCTGGAGTTGGGGGGGCCTAGAGACCCAGTACTTC. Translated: CAWSWGGLETQYF.

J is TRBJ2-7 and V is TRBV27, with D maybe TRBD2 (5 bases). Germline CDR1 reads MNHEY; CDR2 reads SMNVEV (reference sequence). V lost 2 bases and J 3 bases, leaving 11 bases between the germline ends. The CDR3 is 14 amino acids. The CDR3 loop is CASSLERSSYEQYF. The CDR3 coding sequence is TGTGCCAGCAGTTTAGAGCGGTCCAGCTACGAGCAGTACTTC.

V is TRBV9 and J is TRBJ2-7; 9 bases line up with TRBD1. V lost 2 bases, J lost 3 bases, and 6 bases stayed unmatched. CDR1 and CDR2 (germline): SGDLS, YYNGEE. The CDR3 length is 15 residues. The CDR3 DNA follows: TGTGCCAGCAGCGTCGGACAGGGGCAAGGCTACGAGCAGTACTTC. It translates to CASSVGQGQGYEQYF.

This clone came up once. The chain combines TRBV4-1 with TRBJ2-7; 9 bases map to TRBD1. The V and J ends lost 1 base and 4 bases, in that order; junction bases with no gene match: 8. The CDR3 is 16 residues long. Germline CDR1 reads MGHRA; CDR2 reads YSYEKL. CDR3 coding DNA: TGCGCCAGCAGCCAAGGGGGTGTACAGGGGGCATACGAGCAGTACTTC. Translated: CASSQGGVQGAYEQYF.